One and the same sample provided the 29 T cell receptor beta chains below, sequenced in a study of blood T cell repertoires in COVID-19. Clones were sequenced by immunoSEQ multiplex PCR, and TCRdb holds only the in-frame ones, with some missing. The table lists under 200,000 clones, roughly nine tenths of them singletons. Sequenced: peripheral blood. The receptors stem from a man aged 55-75 years with active or convalescent COVID-19.

V is TRBV6-1 and J is TRBJ2-2; 7 bases are a match to TRBD1. The trim removed 3 bases at V and 3 bases at J, leaving 4 bases unmatched. The germline CDR1 and CDR2 sequences are MNHNS and SASEGT. The CDR3 consists of 15 residues. This chain's CDR3 is CASSDDREDTGELFF. CDR3 DNA: TGTGCCAGCAGTGACGACAGGGAAGACACCGGGGAGCTGTTTTTT.

The rearrangement joins TRBV5-1 to TRBJ1-1; D is uncertain. The CDR3 spans 14 residues. Per germline, CDR1 SGHRS and CDR2 YFSETQ. Between the trimmed V and J ends, which lost 1 base and 3 bases, there was a span of 10 bases. CDR3 in amino acids: CASSLLSGDTEAFF. In DNA form, the CDR3 reads TGCGCCAGCAGCTTGCTCTCGGGTGACACTGAAGCTTTCTTT. The whole variable domain, remainder taken from reference TRBV5-1 and TRBJ1-1, is KAGVTQTPRYLIKTRGQQVTLSCSPISGHRSVSWYQQTPGQGLQFLFEYFSETQRNKGNFPGRFSGRQFSNSRSEMNVSTLELGDSALYLCASSLLSGDTEAFFGQGTRLTVV.

The chain carries TRBV6-6 and TRBJ2-7; TRBD1 matches at 7 bases. V shed 4 bases, J shed 4 bases, and the junction held 7 bases outside the gene matches. CDR1 and CDR2 (germline): MNHNY, SVGAGI (reference sequence). This CDR3 is 14 amino acids long. This chain's CDR3 is CASSSTQGSYEQYF. The CDR3 bases are TGTGCCAGCAGTTCTACACAGGGGTCTTACGAGCAGTACTTC.

The chain combines TRBV4-2 with TRBJ1-1; possibly TRBD1 for D (5 bases). Germline CDR1 is LGHNA and CDR2 is YNFKEQ. The CDR3 covers 15 residues. The V end was cut by 5 bases, the J end by 0 bases, with 13 bases between. In DNA form, the CDR3 reads TGTGCCAGCAGCGGGAGGGGTGCAATGAACACTGAAGCTTTCTTT. Translated, it gives CASSGRGAMNTEAFF.

The chain links TRBV27 to TRBJ2-7; 8 bases map to TRBD1. Germline assignment: CDR1 MNHEY and CDR2 SMNVEV (reference sequence). The CDR3 spans 14 residues. V was clipped by 2 bases and J by 2 bases; unmatched bases: 2. The CDR3 DNA sequence: TGTGCCAGCAGTTTACGGGACAGGCCCTACGAGCAGTACTTC. Its protein is CASSLRDRPYEQYF.

Of note for this clone: Other DNA sequences in the same sample also yield this CDR3. V usage is TRBV7-3 and J usage is TRBJ1-1; D is ambiguous. Germline V gene sequence: CDR1 SGHTA, CDR2 FQGTGA. Between the trimmed V and J ends, which lost 2 bases and 3 bases, there was a span of 10 bases. CDR3 size: 14 residues. The CDR3 nucleotides are TGTGCCAGCAGCTTAGAGGCGTCGGACACTGAAGCTTTCTTT. This gives the protein CASSLEASDTEAFF.

V is TRBV3-1 (or the pseudogene TRBV3-2) and J is TRBJ2-6; TRBD2 matches 11 bases. With V trimmed by 5 bases and J by 0 bases, 6 bases remained unmatched. CDR1 LGHDT and CDR2 YNNKEL come from the germline V gene (reference sequence). This CDR3 contains 18 residues. This CDR3 reads CASSTRLAGSSGANVLTF. The CDR3 coding sequence is TGTGCCAGCAGCACCCGACTAGCGGGGTCCTCTGGGGCCAACGTCCTGACTTTC.

For this clone: Other DNA sequences in the same sample also yield this CDR3. The chain carries TRBV2 and TRBJ1-2, with TRBD1 matching 10 bases. Trimming took 6 bases from V and 3 from J; bases not matched to a gene: 4. The CDR3 loop spans 14 amino acids. Germline V gene sequence: CDR1 SNHLY, CDR2 FYNNEI. This chain's CDR3 is CASSRDRGDYGYTF. CDR3 in DNA: TGTGCCAGCAGCCGGGACAGGGGCGACTATGGCTACACCTTC. The full variable domain, with the rest looked up from reference TRBV2 and TRBJ1-2, is EPEVTQTPSHQVTQMGQEVILRCVPISNHLYFYWYRQILGQKVEFLVSFYNNEISEKSEIFDDQFSVERPDGSNFTLKIRSTKLEDSAMYFCASSRDRGDYGYTFGSGTRLTVV.

This chain links TRBV4-1 with TRBJ2-1; the match to TRBD2 covers 11 bases. From germline, CDR1 is MGHRA and CDR2 YSYEKL. This CDR3 has 17 amino acids. V lost 0 bases to trimming and J lost 9 bases; unmatched junction nucleotides: 10. The CDR3 bases are TGCGCCAGCAGCCAAGAGGCAGTTAGCGGGGGGGCTACTGAGCAGTTCTTC. Translating it yields CASSQEAVSGGATEQFF.

The chain employs TRBV6-6 and TRBJ1-5; D perhaps matches TRBD1 (6 bases). This CDR3 has 15 amino acids. V lost 6 bases to trimming and J lost 9 bases, with 21 bases between them. Germline V lookup: CDR1 MNHNY, CDR2 SVGAGI (reference sequence). The CDR3 sequence: CASSFGQTFQWPQHF. The CDR3 coding sequence is TGTGCCAGCAGCTTCGGACAGACTTTCCAATGGCCCCAGCATTTT.

This rearrangement joins TRBV27 to TRBJ1-1, with TRBD1 matching 10 bases. With V trimmed by 5 bases and J by 6 bases, 9 bases remained unmatched. From germline, CDR1 is MNHEY and CDR2 SMNVEV (reference sequence). The CDR3 is 15 residues long. The CDR3 loop reads CASSPWGQGSAEAFF. The CDR3, as DNA: TGTGCCAGCAGTCCGTGGGGACAGGGGAGCGCTGAAGCTTTCTTT.

This chain joins TRBV2 and TRBJ1-2; 9 nucleotides line up with TRBD1. The CDR3 length is 15 residues. Germline V gene sequence: CDR1 SNHLY, CDR2 FYNNEI. J lost 5 bases, V lost 5 bases, and 9 bases had no gene match. For the CDR3, the DNA is TGTGCCAGCAGTCCGGGCCTAGGGACAGGGTATGGCTACACCTTC. This gives the protein CASSPGLGTGYGYTF.

The V and J genes are TRBV7-3 and TRBJ2-5; 9 bases match TRBD2. This CDR3 contains 15 residues. Germline-derived CDR1 and CDR2 are SGHTA and FQGTGA. V was clipped by 1 base and J by 5 bases; unmatched bases: 5. CDR3 sequence (DNA): TGTGCCAGCAGCTTAATGGGACTAGCAACGGAGACCCAGTACTTC. It specifies CASSLMGLATETQYF.

The CDR3 is CASSSIEKLFF. The CDR3 DNA reads as TGTGCCAGCAGTTCCATTGAAAAACTGTTTTTT. This chain links TRBV6-5 with TRBJ1-4, with unresolved D. This CDR3 region has 11 residues. The germline CDR1 and CDR2 sequences are MNHEY and SVGAGI. V was cut by 4 bases and J by 7 bases, with 4 bases left in between.

The chain joins TRBV6-1 to TRBJ2-4; 10 bases align to TRBD1. This CDR3 is built from 15 residues. V trimming: 3 bases; J trimming: 6 bases; junction bases outside the gene matches: 5. Germline assignment: CDR1 MNHNS and CDR2 SASEGT. The CDR3 DNA is TGTGCCAGCAGTGATATGGGACAGGGGACAAACATTCAGTACTTC. Its translation is CASSDMGQGTNIQYF.

The chain has TRBV20-1 and TRBJ1-5, with TRBD1 identical over 8 bases. The germline CDR1 and CDR2 sequences are DFQATT and SNEGSKA (reference sequence). The CDR3 sequence is 16 residues long. The J segment lost 0 bases and the V segment lost 3 bases, leaving 7 bases of the junction unmatched. The CDR3, as DNA: TGCAGTGCTAGTGGGACAGGTCATTATAGCAATCAGCCCCAGCATTTT. Translating it yields CSASGTGHYSNQPQHF.

The chain combines TRBV21-1 with TRBJ2-5; the D call of TRBD1 is as the table states it, not checked on the DNA. TRBV21-1 is noted as a pseudogene. The CDR3 runs 14 residues. In nucleotides, the CDR3 is TGTGCCAGCAGCAAGCAGGGGGCAACGAAGACCCAGTACTTC. As protein: CASSKQGATKTQYF.

The V call is TRBV5-6, the J call TRBJ2-3; 9 bases match TRBD1. The CDR3 sequence is 15 residues long. Trimming at V came to 3 bases and at J to 4 bases, leaving 6 bases not matched to a gene. CDR1 SGHDT and CDR2 YYEEEE come from the germline V gene. CDR3: CASSSWDREADTQYF. The CDR3 DNA is TGTGCCAGCAGCTCGTGGGACAGGGAGGCAGATACGCAGTATTTT.

In this sample, this clone turned up once. This chain connects TRBV7-9 to TRBJ2-1; the D is unclear. CDR1 is SEHNR, CDR2 FQNEAQ, per germline (reference sequence). Trimming removed 6 bases at V and 4 bases at J, with 13 bases between. CDR3 length: 14 amino acids. DNA for the CDR3: TGTGCCAGCAGGACCCAGGTTCGTTACAATGAGCAGTTCTTC. Its translation: CASRTQVRYNEQFF.

This sequence joins TRBV9 and TRBJ2-7; D is uncertain. The CDR3 runs 14 residues. Trimming left V 0 bases short and J 2 bases short, with 9 bases between. Germline V CDR1 and CDR2: SGDLS, YYNGEE. The chain's CDR3 is CASSVGEFPYEQYF. The CDR3, as DNA: TGTGCCAGCAGCGTAGGAGAGTTTCCCTACGAGCAGTACTTC.

V usage is TRBV21-1 and J usage is TRBJ1-6; TRBD1, as called in the table, went unchecked against the DNA. TRBV21-1 is annotated as a pseudogene. The CDR3 is made up of 15 amino acids. The CDR3: CASSKGDSTYSPLHF. In DNA form, the CDR3 reads TGTGCCAGCAGCAAAGGGGACAGCACTTATTCACCCCTCCACTTT.

The V gene is TRBV20-1, the J gene TRBJ1-6; 7 nucleotides match TRBD1. Germline V gene sequence: CDR1 DFQATT, CDR2 SNEGSKA (reference sequence). The CDR3 has 16 amino acids. V trimming: 6 bases; J trimming: 0 bases; junction bases outside the gene matches: 8. CDR3 residues: CSASMTGSSYNSPLHF. The CDR3 region has the DNA TGCAGTGCCAGTATGACAGGGAGCTCCTATAATTCACCCCTCCACTTT.

The chain couples TRBV5-1 to TRBJ1-2, with D hard to call. Germline loops: CDR1 SGHRS, CDR2 YFSETQ. This CDR3 spans 14 amino acids. The ends were cut back, 0 bases at V and 2 bases at J, with 8 bases in the middle. This chain's CDR3 is CASSLGSQNYGYTF. CDR3 in DNA: TGCGCCAGCAGCTTGGGGTCACAGAACTATGGCTACACCTTC.

The sample holds a few counts of this clone. The gene calls are TRBV11-3 and TRBJ2-1; tentatively, D is TRBD2 (5 bases). V lost 1 base and J 9 bases, leaving 16 bases between the germline ends. CDR1 is SGHNT, CDR2 YENEEA, per germline. The CDR3 spans 15 residues. The DNA of the CDR3 is TGTGCCAGCAGCTTAGTCCGGACGGACTGGAGTGAGCAGTTCTTC. Protein: CASSLVRTDWSEQFF.

The V call is TRBV2, the J call TRBJ1-3; TRBD1 agrees at 7 bases. There are 13 residues in the CDR3. Trimming removed 8 bases from V and 3 bases from J; junction bases left unmatched: 4. The germline V gene encodes CDR1 SNHLY and CDR2 FYNNEI. Here the CDR3 reads CASGGGYGNTIYF. The CDR3 region has the DNA TGTGCCAGCGGAGGGGGCTATGGAAACACCATATATTTT. Using reference TRBV2 and TRBJ1-3 for the parts outside the CDR3, the full variable domain is EPEVTQTPSHQVTQMGQEVILRCVPISNHLYFYWYRQILGQKVEFLVSFYNNEISEKSEIFDDQFSVERPDGSNFTLKIRSTKLEDSAMYFCASGGGYGNTIYFGEGSWLTVV.

The gene calls are TRBV29-1 and TRBJ1-1; tentatively, D is TRBD1 (6 bases). Germline V gene sequence: CDR1 SQVTM, CDR2 ANQGSEA. This CDR3 is 14 amino acids long. Trimming shortened V by 5 bases and J by 4 bases, and 17 bases separated the two germline ends. In DNA form, the CDR3 reads TGCAGCGTTCAGGACAGAGGGGTAGGCACTGAAGCTTTCTTT. Translated: CSVQDRGVGTEAFF.

A word on this clone: Other DNA sequences in the same sample also yield this CDR3. The chain joins TRBV11-2 to TRBJ1-1; the D is unclear. Trimming pared 1 base from V and 8 bases from J, leaving 8 bases between. From germline, CDR1 is SGHAT and CDR2 FQNNGV. The CDR3 extends over 12 amino acids. In nucleotides, the CDR3 is TGTGCCAGCAGCTTAGTAGCTGGGGAAGCTTTCTTT. It encodes CASSLVAGEAFF.

This clone has just one count. This chain uses TRBV4-1 with TRBJ2-3; 8 nucleotides agree with TRBD1. V lost 1 base to trimming and J lost 4 bases; unmatched junction nucleotides: 19. The CDR3 loop spans 20 amino acids. Germline V gene data show CDR1 as MGHRA and CDR2 as YSYEKL. The CDR3 coding sequence is TGCGCCAGCAGCCAAGTCCTCGTGGCCCCCGGGACAGGCTTCGCAGATACGCAGTATTTT. Residues: CASSQVLVAPGTGFADTQYF.

This chain joins TRBV19 and TRBJ2-1; 7 positions match TRBD1. The ends lost 0 bases at V and 6 bases at J; junction bases unmatched: 2. The CDR3 has 14 amino acids. Germline assignment: CDR1 LNHDA and CDR2 SQIVND (reference sequence). CDR3 sequence: CASSIDHRGNEQFF. CDR3 DNA: TGTGCCAGTAGTATAGATCACAGGGGCAATGAGCAGTTCTTC.